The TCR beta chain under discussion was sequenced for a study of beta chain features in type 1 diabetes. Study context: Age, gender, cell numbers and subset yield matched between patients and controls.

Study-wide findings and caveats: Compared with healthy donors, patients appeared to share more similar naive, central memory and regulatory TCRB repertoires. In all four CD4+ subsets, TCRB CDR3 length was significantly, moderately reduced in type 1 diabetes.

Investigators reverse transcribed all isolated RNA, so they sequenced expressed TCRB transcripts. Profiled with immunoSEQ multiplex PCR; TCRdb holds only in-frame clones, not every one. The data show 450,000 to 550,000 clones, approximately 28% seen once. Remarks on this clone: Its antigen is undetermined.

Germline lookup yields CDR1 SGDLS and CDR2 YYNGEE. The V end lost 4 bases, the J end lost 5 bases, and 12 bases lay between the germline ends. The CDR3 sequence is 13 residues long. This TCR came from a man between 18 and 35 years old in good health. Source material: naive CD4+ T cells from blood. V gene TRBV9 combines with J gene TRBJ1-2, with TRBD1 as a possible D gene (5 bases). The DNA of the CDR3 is TGTGCCAGCAGCCGTGGGACGGATTATGGCTACACCTTC. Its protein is CASSRGTDYGYTF.